This T cell receptor (beta chain) emerged from a study of blood T cell repertoires in COVID-19 (dated by TCRdb to 2020 to 2021). Some background on the complete study: Samples covering the acute and convalescent phases of COVID-19 were provided by collaborators in the United States, Italy and Spain. The dataset comprised deeply sampled blood TCRbeta repertoires from subjects exposed to, actively infected with, or recovered from COVID-19. Where HLA class I and class II types were available, the types were taken from metadata supplied by the sample provider, not from assay-based typing. The material from the prospective study consisted of cDNA or gDNA derived from T cells, B-cell-depleted T cells, or PBMCs. The repertoires were made available in a free public database intended to serve as a resource for research on the immune response to SARS-CoV-2. Sample metadata almost always included a de-identified subject ID, COVID-19 status, age in years and sex. Samples were obtained from the ongoing ImmuneRACE study (first 160 participants) and from 950 to 1,500 subjects provided by 6 global collaborators.

The junction shows trimming of 0 bases on V and 2 bases on J, and the gene matches do not reach 5 bases of it. Including cysteine and phenylalanine, the CDR3 has 16 amino acids. The sequence is cut down to CDR3 DNA, 48 bases in frame from base 1. CDR1 and CDR2 were assigned from the germline V gene as MNHEY and SVGEGT. TCRbeta CDR3 regions were amplified from genomic DNA by means of the immunoSEQ Assay, a bias-controlled multiplex PCR. The authors' pipeline ran thus. The number of nucleated cells in each sample was estimated by amplification of reference gene primers within the assay. To quantify the absolute abundance of each unique TCRbeta CDR3 rearrangement, sequence reads were collapsed and filtered. Productive Simpson clonality was computed per sample as the square root of Simpson's diversity index over productive rearrangements. TCRdb took this table from immuneACCESS and kept in-frame rearrangements with V and J called. Such tables lack part of the clones; where checked against another copy, unresolved V genes explain under half of the gap, and the rest is unexplained. V, J and clone size were drawn from that table, and D and trimming were deduced from the DNA. The sample yields about 110,000 clones; less than 85% were counted once. The top ten clones comprise around 4.7% of the sample.

Remarks on this clone: The specificity of this receptor is unknown. Base quality data are lacking; no much larger clone is found one base away.

Collaborating institutions collected whole blood in K2EDTA tubes following their own protocols. For TCRbeta analysis, collaborator samples were shipped as frozen whole blood, as isolated PBMCs, or as DNA extracted from either sample type. Overall results and qualifications from the work: How much clinical and demographic metadata was included differed by source and by participant, and the metadata was provided uncurated.

Source material: peripheral blood. The clonotype comes from a human donor in a cohort sampled during active or convalescent COVID-19. The sequence joins TRBV6-2 or TRBV6-3 to TRBJ2-3, with TRBD2 matching 7 junction bases. The bases are TGTGCCAGCAGTTACTCCGGCGCGGGAGCCACAGATACGCAGTATTTT. The resulting protein is CASSYSGAGATDTQYF.